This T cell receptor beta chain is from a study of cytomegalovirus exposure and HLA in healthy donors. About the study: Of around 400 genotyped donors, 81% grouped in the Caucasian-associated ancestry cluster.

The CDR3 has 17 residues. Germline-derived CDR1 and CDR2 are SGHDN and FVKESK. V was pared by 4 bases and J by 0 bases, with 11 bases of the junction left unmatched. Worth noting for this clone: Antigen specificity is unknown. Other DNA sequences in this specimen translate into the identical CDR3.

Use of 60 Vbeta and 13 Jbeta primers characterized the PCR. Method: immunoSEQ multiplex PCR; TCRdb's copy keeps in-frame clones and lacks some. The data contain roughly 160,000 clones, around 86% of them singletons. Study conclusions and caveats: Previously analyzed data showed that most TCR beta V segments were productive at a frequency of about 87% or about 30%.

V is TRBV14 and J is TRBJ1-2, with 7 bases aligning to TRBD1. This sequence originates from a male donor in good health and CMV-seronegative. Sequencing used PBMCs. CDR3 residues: CASSPGGTVLTNYGYTF. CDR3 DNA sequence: TGTGCCAGCAGCCCTGGAGGGACAGTTTTGACTAACTATGGCTACACCTTC.